The present TCR beta chain was sequenced within a study of yellow fever vaccine responses in identical twins. Findings of the study overall: On the reported evidence, twins' vaccine T cell responses seemed partly convergent and partly personalized.

The CDR3 is 10 residues long. CDR1 and CDR2 (germline): SQVTM, ANQGSEA. Trimming took off 3 bases at V and 1 base at J, with 0 bases between the two ends. As to this clonotype: Its target is not known.

TCRdb reprocessed the RT-PCR reads with MiXCR, giving one entry per CDR3 protein. The sample has 10,000 or so distinct CDR3 sequences; around 78% are singletons. The input for sequencing was T cells from blood (PBMCs), unsorted or a sorted subset (not recorded which), taken before or after yellow fever vaccination (not recorded which). The TCR was taken from a woman under 30 who received the yellow fever vaccine. The chain employs TRBV29-1 and TRBJ1-2; D is unresolved. CDR3 DNA: TGCAGCGTTGATAACTATGGCTACACCTTC. Its protein product is CSVDNYGYTF.